This T cell receptor (beta chain) was documented in a study of shared clonotypes between healthy human individuals. Here immunoSEQ multiplex PCR was the method, and the copy in TCRdb shows in-frame clones only, minus some. The table includes approximately 470,000 clones, over 70% detected once. Trimming left V 2 bases short and J 6 bases short, with 10 bases between. The CDR3 has 13 residues. Germline assignment: CDR1 MNHEY and CDR2 SMNVEV (reference sequence). There are many counts of this clone. The genes are TRBV27 and TRBJ1-1, with D unclear. This receptor was identified in a woman aged 40 to 50 in good health. Some clones in this sample may be carry-over from other donors' samples. Sequenced: PBMCs. DNA of the CDR3: TGTGCCAGCAGTTTAACCGGACGGGCTGAAGCTTTCTTT. It is translated as CASSLTGRAEAFF.